This section outlines one T cell receptor beta chain sequence together with its context. Antigen: not known. A universal primer site was added by template switching, and unique molecular identifiers were carried by the cDNA. TCRdb re-derived calls from the 5' RACE reads in MiXCR, one entry per CDR3 protein. The top ten clones hold roughly 0.97% of a sample with around 680,000 distinct CDR3 sequences, more than 6.5% of them seen once. This entry comes from a study of identical twins. Healthy Caucasians provided all donations. Study observations and caveats: Insertions were reduced in abundant cord blood beta clonotypes but not in memory repertoires. It was cross-sectional statistical analysis, not following the same donors, that the conclusions relied on.

These sequences were also reported in another study, on yellow fever vaccine responses in identical twins.

Sample: PBMCs. This TCR derives from a woman under 30 in good health.

CDR3 sequence reads: CASSKTQDPRYEQYF. CDR3 DNA sequence: TGTGCCAGCAGTAAGACTCAAGATCCCCGCTACGAGCAGTACTTC. This rearrangement joins TRBV6-1 to TRBJ2-7; D remains ambiguous. Trimming shortened V by 5 bases and J by 3 bases, and 17 bases separated the two germline ends. CDR1 is MNHNS, CDR2 SASEGT, per germline. The CDR3 covers 15 residues.